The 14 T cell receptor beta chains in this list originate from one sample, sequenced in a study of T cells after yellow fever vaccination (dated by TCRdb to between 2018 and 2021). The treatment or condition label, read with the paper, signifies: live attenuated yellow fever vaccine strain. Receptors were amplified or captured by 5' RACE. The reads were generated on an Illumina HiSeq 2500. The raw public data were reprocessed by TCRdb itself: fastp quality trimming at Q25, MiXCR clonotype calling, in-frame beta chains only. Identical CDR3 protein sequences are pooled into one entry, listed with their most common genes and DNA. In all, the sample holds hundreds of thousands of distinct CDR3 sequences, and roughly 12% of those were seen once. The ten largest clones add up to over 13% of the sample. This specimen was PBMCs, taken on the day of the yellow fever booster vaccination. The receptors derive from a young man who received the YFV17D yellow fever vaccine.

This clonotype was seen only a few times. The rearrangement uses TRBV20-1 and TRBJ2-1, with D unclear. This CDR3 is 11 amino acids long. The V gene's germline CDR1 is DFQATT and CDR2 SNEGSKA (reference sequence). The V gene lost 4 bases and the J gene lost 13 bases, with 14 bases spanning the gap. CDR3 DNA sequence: TGCAGTGCTACGTTAGGAAGGGTTCAGTTCTTC. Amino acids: CSATLGRVQFF.

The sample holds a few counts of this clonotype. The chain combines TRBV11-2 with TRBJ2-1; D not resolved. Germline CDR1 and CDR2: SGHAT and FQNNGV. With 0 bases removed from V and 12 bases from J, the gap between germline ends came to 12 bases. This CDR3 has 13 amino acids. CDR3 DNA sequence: TGTGCCAGCAGCTTAGAACGAGGCCCCCGGCAGTTCTTC. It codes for CASSLERGPRQFF.

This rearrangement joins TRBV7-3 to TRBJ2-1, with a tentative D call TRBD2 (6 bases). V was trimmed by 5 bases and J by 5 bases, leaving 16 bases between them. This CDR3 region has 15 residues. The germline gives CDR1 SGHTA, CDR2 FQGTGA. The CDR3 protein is CASSPRTWGDNEQFF. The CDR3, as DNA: TGTGCCAGCAGCCCGAGGACTTGGGGGGACAATGAGCAGTTCTTC.

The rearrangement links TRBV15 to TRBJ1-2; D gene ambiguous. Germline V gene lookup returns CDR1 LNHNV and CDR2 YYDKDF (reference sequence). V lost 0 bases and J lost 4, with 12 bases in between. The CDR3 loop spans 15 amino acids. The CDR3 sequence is CATSRDQNRGYGYTF. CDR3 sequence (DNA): TGTGCCACCAGCAGAGATCAAAACCGGGGCTATGGCTACACCTTC.

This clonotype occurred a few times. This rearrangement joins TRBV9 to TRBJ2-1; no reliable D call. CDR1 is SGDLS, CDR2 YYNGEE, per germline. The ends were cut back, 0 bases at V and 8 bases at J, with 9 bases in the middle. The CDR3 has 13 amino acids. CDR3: CASSVGTFDEQFF. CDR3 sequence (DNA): TGTGCCAGCAGCGTAGGGACGTTTGATGAGCAGTTCTTC. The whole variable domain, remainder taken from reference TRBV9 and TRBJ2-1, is DSGVTQTPKHLITATGQRVTLRCSPRSGDLSVYWYQQSLDQGLQFLIQYYNGEERAKGNILERFSAQQFPDLHSELNLSSLELGDSALYFCASSVGTFDEQFFGPGTRLTVL.

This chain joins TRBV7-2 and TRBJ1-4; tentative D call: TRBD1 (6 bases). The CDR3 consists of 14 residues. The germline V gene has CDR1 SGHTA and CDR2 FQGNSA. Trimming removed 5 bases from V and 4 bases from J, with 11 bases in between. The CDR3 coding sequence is TGTGCCAGCAGCGGACAGACGCGTAATGAAAAACTGTTTTTT. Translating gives CASSGQTRNEKLFF.

In DNA form, the CDR3 reads TGTGCCAGCAGCTTATCAGGGGTCGGACAGCCCCAGCATTTT. Amino acids: CASSLSGVGQPQHF. The chain is built from TRBV7-2 and TRBJ1-5; tentatively, D is TRBD1 (6 bases). The CDR3 consists of 14 residues. Germline CDR1 SGHTA, CDR2 FQGNSA. The V gene lost 2 bases and the J gene lost 7 bases, with 12 bases spanning the gap. Full variable domain (remainder filled in from reference TRBV7-2 and TRBJ1-5): GAGVSQSPSNKVTEKGKDVELRCDPISGHTALYWYRQSLGQGLEFLIYFQGNSAPDKSGLPSDRFSAERTGGSVSTLTIQRTQQEDSAVYLCASSLSGVGQPQHFGDGTRLSIL.

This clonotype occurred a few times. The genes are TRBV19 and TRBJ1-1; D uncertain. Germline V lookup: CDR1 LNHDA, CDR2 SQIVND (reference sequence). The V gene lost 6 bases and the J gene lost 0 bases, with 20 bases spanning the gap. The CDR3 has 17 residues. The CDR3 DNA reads TGTGCCAGTAGGCTATCCCCCGCAGGCGGGATGAACACTGAAGCTTTCTTT. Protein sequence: CASRLSPAGGMNTEAFF.

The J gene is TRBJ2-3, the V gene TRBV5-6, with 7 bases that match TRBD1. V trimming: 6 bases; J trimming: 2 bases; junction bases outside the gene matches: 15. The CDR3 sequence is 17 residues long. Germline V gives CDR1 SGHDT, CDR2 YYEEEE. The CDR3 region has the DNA TGTGCCAGCAACCTTAACCCCGGGACAGACTACACAGATACGCAGTATTTT. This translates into CASNLNPGTDYTDTQYF.

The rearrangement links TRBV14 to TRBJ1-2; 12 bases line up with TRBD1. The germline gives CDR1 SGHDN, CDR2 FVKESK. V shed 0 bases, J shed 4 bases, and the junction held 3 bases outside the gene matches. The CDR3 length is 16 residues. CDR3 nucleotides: TGTGCCAGCAGCCAAGAGGGACAGGGGGCATTCTATGGCTACACCTTC. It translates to CASSQEGQGAFYGYTF.

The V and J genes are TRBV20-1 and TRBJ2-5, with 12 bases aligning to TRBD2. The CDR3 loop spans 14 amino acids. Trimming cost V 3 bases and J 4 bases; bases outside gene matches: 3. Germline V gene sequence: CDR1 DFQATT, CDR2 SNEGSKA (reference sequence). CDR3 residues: CSASELAGGETQYF. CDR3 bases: TGCAGTGCTAGTGAACTAGCGGGAGGAGAGACCCAGTACTTC.

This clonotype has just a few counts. Here the CDR3 DNA reads TGTGCCAGCAGTACTAGCGGGGACTTCCAGTACTTC. Translation gives CASSTSGDFQYF. The V call is TRBV12-3 or TRBV12-4, the J call TRBJ2-7; 10 bases fit TRBD2. This CDR3 contains 12 residues. Unmatched junction bases numbered 5, after V lost 5 bases and J lost 10 bases.

CDR3 bases: TGTGCCAGCAGCCCGGGACAGGGGCTTTCACCCCTCCACTTT. This codes for CASSPGQGLSPLHF. J is TRBJ1-6 and V is TRBV6-1, with 10 nucleotides matching TRBD1. V lost 6 bases, J lost 9 bases, and 5 bases stayed unmatched. CDR1 and CDR2 from the germline V gene are MNHNS and SASEGT. The CDR3 contains 14 residues.

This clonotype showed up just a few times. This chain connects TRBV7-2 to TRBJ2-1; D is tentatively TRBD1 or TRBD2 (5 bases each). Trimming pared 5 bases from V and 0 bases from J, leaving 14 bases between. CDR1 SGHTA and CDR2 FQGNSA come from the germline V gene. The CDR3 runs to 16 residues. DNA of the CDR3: TGTGCCAGCAGCCCGCGGGTGGGGGACTCCTACAATGAGCAGTTCTTC. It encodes CASSPRVGDSYNEQFF.